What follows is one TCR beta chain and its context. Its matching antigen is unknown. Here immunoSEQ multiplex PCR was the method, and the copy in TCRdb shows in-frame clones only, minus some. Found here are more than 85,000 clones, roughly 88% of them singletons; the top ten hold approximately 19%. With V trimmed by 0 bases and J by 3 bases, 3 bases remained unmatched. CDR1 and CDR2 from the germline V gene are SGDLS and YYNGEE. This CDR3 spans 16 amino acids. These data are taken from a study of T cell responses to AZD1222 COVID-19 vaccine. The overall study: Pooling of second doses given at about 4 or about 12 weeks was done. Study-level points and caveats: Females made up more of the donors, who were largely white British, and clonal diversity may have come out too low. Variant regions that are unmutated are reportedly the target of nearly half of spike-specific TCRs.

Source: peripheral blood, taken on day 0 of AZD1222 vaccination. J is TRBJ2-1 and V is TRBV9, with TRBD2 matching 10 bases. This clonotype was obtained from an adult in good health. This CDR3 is CASSVGSGGVYNEQFF. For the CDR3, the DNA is TGTGCCAGCAGCGTAGGAAGCGGGGGGGTCTACAATGAGCAGTTCTTC.